One sample yielded the 30 T cell receptor beta chains listed below, sequenced in a study of blood T cell repertoires in COVID-19. Measured with immunoSEQ multiplex PCR; TCRdb has only the in-frame clones, and not every one. The data hold about 300,000 clones, with 85% to 90% observed a single time. Sample: peripheral blood. The origin of the receptors is a woman aged 40 to 50 who had recovered from COVID-19.

This clone has only a few counts. As DNA, the CDR3 is TGTGCCTGGAGTCCCCGGAGTTACACTGAAGCTTTCTTT. Translating it yields CAWSPRSYTEAFF. This rearrangement joins TRBV30 to TRBJ1-1; D unresolved. Per germline, CDR1 GTSNPN and CDR2 SVGIG (reference sequence). Trimming removed 2 bases at V and 3 bases at J, with 10 bases between. The CDR3 is 13 residues long.

V usage is TRBV7-9 and J usage is TRBJ2-7; possible D gene TRBD1, 7 bases. Trimming left V 5 bases short and J 12 bases short, with 14 bases between. CDR1 is SEHNR, CDR2 FQNEAQ, per germline (reference sequence). The CDR3 totals 11 residues. The DNA of the CDR3 is TGTGCCAGCAGCGCGGGGACAGTCCTGTACTTC. This sequence encodes CASSAGTVLYF.

The chain carries TRBV7-8 and TRBJ1-1; 8 bases match TRBD1. Germline trimming cut 3 bases from V and 5 bases from J; bases unmatched to any gene: 5. From germline, CDR1 is SGHVS and CDR2 FQNEAQ. The CDR3 totals 14 residues. The CDR3: CASSFRTGITEAFF. The CDR3 nucleotides read TGTGCCAGCAGCTTCCGGACAGGGATAACTGAAGCTTTCTTT.

The table lists this clone with a count of one. The chain has TRBV3-1 (or the pseudogene TRBV3-2) and TRBJ2-7; D is undetermined. Germline V gene sequence: CDR1 LGHDT, CDR2 YNNKEL (reference sequence). Trimming left V 1 base short and J 4 bases short, with 8 bases between. The CDR3 runs 13 residues. The CDR3 sequence is CASSQAIPYEQYF. The CDR3 coding sequence is TGTGCCAGCAGCCAAGCTATCCCATACGAGCAGTACTTC.

The chain employs TRBV29-1 and TRBJ2-5; D gene unclear. The CDR3 totals 13 residues. The germline V and J ends were trimmed by 3 bases and 2 bases, with 10 bases remaining between them. Germline loops: CDR1 SQVTM, CDR2 ANQGSEA. CDR3 in amino acids: CSVDHGSQETQYF. The DNA for the CDR3 is TGCAGCGTTGACCACGGGTCACAAGAGACCCAGTACTTC.

There are a few counts of this clone. This chain uses TRBV19 with TRBJ1-6, with a possible D match to TRBD1 (5 bases). Germline V CDR1 and CDR2: LNHDA, SQIVND (reference sequence). The germline V and J ends were trimmed by 3 bases and 6 bases, with 15 bases remaining between them. The CDR3 has 16 amino acids. DNA for the CDR3: TGTGCCAGTAGTATTTCAGGGTTTGTGGGTAATTCACCCCTCCACTTT. Its translation: CASSISGFVGNSPLHF.

This rearrangement joins TRBV20-1 to TRBJ1-1; TRBD1 is a possible D gene (6 bases). CDR3 size: 11 residues. V was cut by 6 bases and J by 6 bases, with 11 bases left in between. CDR1 and CDR2 (germline): DFQATT, SNEGSKA (reference sequence). For the CDR3, the DNA is TGCAGTGCATACAGGGCGGCTGAAGCTTTCTTT. Translating gives CSAYRAAEAFF.

This sequence joins TRBV10-1 and TRBJ2-3, with D possibly matching TRBD2 (6 bases). The CDR3 covers 15 residues. Per germline, CDR1 WNHNN and CDR2 SYGVQD (reference sequence). V dropped 0 bases and J dropped 4 bases, with 11 bases sitting between them. The CDR3 DNA sequence: TGCGCCAGCAGTGAGTCAGGAGGGGAGGCAGATACGCAGTATTTT. Protein product: CASSESGGEADTQYF.

The chain carries TRBV6-1 and TRBJ1-6; TRBD1 aligns across 7 bases. In germline, CDR1 is MNHNS, CDR2 SASEGT. The CDR3 is made up of 15 amino acids. J was trimmed by 7 bases and V by 6 bases; bases with no gene match: 9. The CDR3: CASSQKGQPNSPLHF. CDR3 sequence (DNA): TGTGCCAGCAGCCAAAAGGGACAGCCAAATTCACCCCTCCACTTT.

The chain employs TRBV3-1 (or the pseudogene TRBV3-2) and TRBJ1-1, with 7 bases identical to TRBD1. The ends lost 3 bases at V and 4 bases at J; junction bases unmatched: 8. The germline CDR1 and CDR2 sequences are LGHDT and YNNKEL (reference sequence). The CDR3 totals 15 residues. The CDR3 nucleotides are TGTGCCAGCAGCCACCTCACAGGGGACACCACTGAAGCTTTCTTT. As protein: CASSHLTGDTTEAFF.

CDR3 bases: TGCGCCAGCAGCTTGTCCGTTGGGGGGGCTGAAGCTTTCTTT. Translation gives CASSLSVGGAEAFF. The chain carries TRBV5-1 and TRBJ1-1; weak D call: TRBD1 (5 bases). Trimming left V 1 base short and J 6 bases short, with 13 bases between. The CDR3 spans 14 residues. The germline gives CDR1 SGHRS, CDR2 YFSETQ.

The chain uses TRBV7-2 and TRBJ1-2; 9 positions match TRBD1. CDR3 length: 15 residues. In germline, CDR1 is SGHTA, CDR2 FQGNSA. J was trimmed by 3 bases and V by 4 bases; bases with no gene match: 6. CDR3 loop: CASSSYTGGDYGYTF. DNA for the CDR3: TGTGCCAGCAGCTCTTACACAGGGGGCGACTATGGCTACACCTTC.

Of note for this clone: At the DNA level, this CDR3 is encoded by other sequences in the same sample as well. This chain connects TRBV5-1 to TRBJ2-3; 7 bases map to TRBD2. This CDR3 region has 15 residues. The germline gives CDR1 SGHRS, CDR2 YFSETQ. Losses at the gene ends were 0 bases for V and 1 base for J; bases not matched to a gene: 2. CDR3 in DNA: TGCGCCAGCAGCTTGGTGGGAGGGGGCACAGATACGCAGTATTTT. This gives the protein CASSLVGGGTDTQYF. The full variable domain, completed using reference TRBV5-1 and TRBJ2-3, is KAGVTQTPRYLIKTRGQQVTLSCSPISGHRSVSWYQQTPGQGLQFLFEYFSETQRNKGNFPGRFSGRQFSNSRSEMNVSTLELGDSALYLCASSLVGGGTDTQYFGPGTRLTVL.

The chain couples TRBV2 to TRBJ2-1; D perhaps matches TRBD2 (5 bases). The CDR3 is made up of 15 amino acids. Looked up from germline, CDR1 is SNHLY and CDR2 is FYNNEI. The V end was cut by 6 bases, the J end by 0 bases, with 12 bases between. The CDR3 coding sequence is TGTGCCAGCAGGGGAGCGGCCTACTCCTACAATGAGCAGTTCTTC. It yields the protein CASRGAAYSYNEQFF.

J is TRBJ1-2 and V is TRBV10-3; no clear D. V was shortened by 4 bases and J by 2 bases, with 8 bases between the two germline ends. Germline V gives CDR1 ENHRY, CDR2 SYGVKD. The CDR3 contains 13 residues. The CDR3 DNA sequence: TGTGCCATCAGTGGAGCAGGCAACTATGGCTACACCTTC. Its protein is CAISGAGNYGYTF.

V gene TRBV5-4 combines with J gene TRBJ2-7, with TRBD1 matching 9 bases. The ends lost 0 bases at V and 5 bases at J; junction bases unmatched: 0. CDR3 length: 13 residues. Germline-derived CDR1 and CDR2 are SGHNT and YYREEE (reference sequence). The CDR3 DNA is TGTGCCAGCAGCTTGGGGACAGGGGACGAGCAGTACTTC. Protein sequence: CASSLGTGDEQYF.

J is TRBJ2-5 and V is TRBV5-1; the match to TRBD1 covers 10 bases. The CDR3 extends over 16 amino acids. V gave up 2 bases and J gave up 6 bases; unmatched junction bases: 10. Germline V gene data show CDR1 as SGHRS and CDR2 as YFSETQ. CDR3 bases: TGCGCCAGCAGCTTTGCCCCGACAGGGGGCGAGAAGACCCAGTACTTC. It yields the protein CASSFAPTGGEKTQYF.

The chain is built from TRBV30 and TRBJ1-1, with unresolved D. CDR3 size: 13 residues. CDR1 GTSNPN and CDR2 SVGIG come from the germline V gene (reference sequence). Trimming removed 0 bases at V and 0 bases at J, with 5 bases between. CDR3 amino acids: CAWSVDMNTEAFF. Written as DNA, the CDR3 is TGTGCCTGGAGTGTCGACATGAACACTGAAGCTTTCTTT.

The V gene is TRBV29-1, the J gene TRBJ1-6, with a tentative D call TRBD1 (5 bases). The CDR3 totals 14 residues. V lost 4 bases and J lost 10, with 17 bases in between. Per the germline V gene, CDR1 is SQVTM and CDR2 is ANQGSEA. The CDR3 sequence is CSVGVDHKGSPLHF. CDR3 bases: TGCAGCGTTGGAGTGGACCATAAGGGGTCACCCCTCCACTTT.

The chain uses TRBV29-1 and TRBJ2-5, with TRBD2 matching 12 bases. Germline values: CDR1 SQVTM, CDR2 ANQGSEA. The CDR3 loop spans 15 amino acids. Unmatched junction bases numbered 8, after V lost 7 bases and J lost 2 bases. CDR3 region: CSANPTSGGQETQYF. DNA for the CDR3: TGCAGCGCCAACCCGACTAGCGGGGGTCAAGAGACCCAGTACTTC.

Written as DNA, the CDR3 is TGTGCCAGTAGTATGGGGACAGGACGAACTAATGAAAAACTGTTTTTT. Translating gives CASSMGTGRTNEKLFF. This chain connects TRBV19 to TRBJ1-4, with TRBD1 matching 8 bases. The trim removed 3 bases at V and 1 base at J, leaving 4 bases unmatched. Germline loops: CDR1 LNHDA, CDR2 SQIVND (reference sequence). This CDR3 has 16 residues.

The chain links TRBV30 to TRBJ2-5, with D possibly being TRBD2 (5 bases). Germline CDR1 is GTSNPN and CDR2 is SVGIG (reference sequence). This CDR3 spans 13 amino acids. V was cut by 2 bases and J by 5 bases, with 12 bases left in between. CDR3 sequence (DNA): TGTGCCTGGAGTTCAGGACTGGCCGAGACCCAGTACTTC. Translation gives CAWSSGLAETQYF.

This clone was recorded a few times. The chain has TRBV4-3 and TRBJ1-5; possible D gene TRBD1, 5 bases. The V and J ends lost 0 bases and 0 bases respectively, with 6 bases between them. The CDR3 consists of 15 residues. Germline CDR1 reads LGHNA; CDR2 reads YSLEER. CDR3 sequence: CASSQEGVSNQPQHF. For the CDR3, the DNA is TGCGCCAGCAGCCAAGAAGGGGTTAGCAATCAGCCCCAGCATTTT.

This chain connects TRBV3-1 (or the pseudogene TRBV3-2) to TRBJ2-7; 7 nucleotides match TRBD2. CDR1 and CDR2 (germline): LGHDT, YNNKEL (reference sequence). The CDR3 covers 15 residues. Germline trimming cut 2 bases from V and 0 bases from J; bases unmatched to any gene: 4. CDR3 coding DNA: TGTGCCAGCAGCCAACTAGCGGCCCACTCCTACGAGCAGTACTTC. Translating it yields CASSQLAAHSYEQYF.

This rearrangement joins TRBV9 to TRBJ2-2, with 7 bases fitting TRBD1. The CDR3 spans 16 residues. V lost 4 bases to trimming and J lost 0 bases; unmatched junction nucleotides: 6. Germline CDR1 and CDR2: SGDLS and YYNGEE. This chain's CDR3 is CASSPQTGTNTGELFF. Here the CDR3 DNA reads TGTGCCAGCAGCCCTCAGACAGGGACGAACACCGGGGAGCTGTTTTTT.

The chain carries TRBV7-9 and TRBJ1-3, with unresolved D. Deletions cut 4 bases from V and 0 bases from J, with 13 bases between. This CDR3 is 16 amino acids long. Germline V gene sequence: CDR1 SEHNR, CDR2 FQNEAQ (reference sequence). The CDR3 region is CASSYRAGSSGNTIYF. The CDR3 DNA is TGTGCCAGCAGCTACCGAGCGGGGAGCTCTGGAAACACCATATATTTT.

V is TRBV7-2 and J is TRBJ1-4; D may be TRBD1 (6 bases). This CDR3 comprises 14 residues. CDR1 and CDR2 from the germline V gene are SGHTA and FQGNSA. Trimming removed 3 bases from V and 7 bases from J, with 12 bases in between. The CDR3 spells CASSLGTGTEKLFF. CDR3 coding DNA: TGTGCCAGCAGCTTGGGAACAGGGACTGAAAAACTGTTTTTT.

The table lists this clone with a few counts. CDR3 nucleotides: TGTGCCAGCAGAAAAGATCGGTCTTCACCCCTCCACTTT. Encoded protein: CASRKDRSSPLHF. The rearrangement joins TRBV12-3 or TRBV12-4 to TRBJ1-6; D remains unclear. The CDR3 spans 13 residues. Trimming cost V 6 bases and J 9 bases, with 12 bases left between them.

V and J are TRBV7-9 and TRBJ1-1, with TRBD1 matching 7 bases. Per the germline V gene, CDR1 is SEHNR and CDR2 is FQNEAQ (reference sequence). The CDR3 has 14 residues. J gave up 5 bases and V 7 bases, and 10 bases lay outside the gene matches. CDR3 bases: TGTGCCAGCACGAAGACAGGGACCCGAACTGAAGCTTTCTTT. Protein: CASTKTGTRTEAFF.

The chain carries TRBV25-1 and TRBJ2-2, with 9 bases identical to TRBD1. Germline CDR1 is MGHDK and CDR2 is SYGVNS. V dropped 8 bases and J dropped 6; count of bases not matched to a gene: 1. The CDR3 is 12 amino acids. The CDR3 DNA reads as TGTGCCAGCGGGACAGGGTCCGGGGAGCTGTTTTTT. It yields the protein CASGTGSGELFF.